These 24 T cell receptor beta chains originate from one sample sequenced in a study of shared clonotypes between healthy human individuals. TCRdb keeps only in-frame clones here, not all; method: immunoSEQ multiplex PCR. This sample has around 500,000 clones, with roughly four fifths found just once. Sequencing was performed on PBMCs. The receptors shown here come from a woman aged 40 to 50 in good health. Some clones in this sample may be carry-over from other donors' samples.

This CDR3 is CASIGNTIYF. CDR3 bases: TGTGCCAGCATTGGAAACACCATATATTTT. The chain employs TRBV6-5 and TRBJ1-3; D ambiguous. CDR3 size: 10 residues. Germline V gives CDR1 MNHEY, CDR2 SVGAGI. The V gene lost 7 bases and the J gene lost 3 bases, with 1 base spanning the gap.

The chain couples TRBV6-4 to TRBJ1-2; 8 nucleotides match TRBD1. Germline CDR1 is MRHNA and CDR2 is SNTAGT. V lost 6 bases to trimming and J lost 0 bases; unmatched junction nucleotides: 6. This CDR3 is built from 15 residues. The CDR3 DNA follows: TGTGCCAGCAGCCGGACAGGGACTACTAACTATGGCTACACCTTC. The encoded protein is CASSRTGTTNYGYTF.

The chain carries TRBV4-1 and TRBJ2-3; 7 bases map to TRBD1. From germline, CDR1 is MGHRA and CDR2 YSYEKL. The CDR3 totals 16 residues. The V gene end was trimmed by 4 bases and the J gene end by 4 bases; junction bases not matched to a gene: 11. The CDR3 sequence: CASSPSWRQGSDTQYF. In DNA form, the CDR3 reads TGCGCCAGCAGCCCCAGTTGGAGACAGGGATCAGATACGCAGTATTTT.

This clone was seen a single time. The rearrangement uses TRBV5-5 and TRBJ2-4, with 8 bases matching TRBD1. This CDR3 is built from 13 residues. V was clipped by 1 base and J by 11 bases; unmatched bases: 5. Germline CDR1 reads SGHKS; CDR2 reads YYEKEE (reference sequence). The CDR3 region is CASSLTDRVLQYF. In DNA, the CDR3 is TGTGCCAGCAGCTTGACGGACAGGGTCCTTCAGTACTTC.

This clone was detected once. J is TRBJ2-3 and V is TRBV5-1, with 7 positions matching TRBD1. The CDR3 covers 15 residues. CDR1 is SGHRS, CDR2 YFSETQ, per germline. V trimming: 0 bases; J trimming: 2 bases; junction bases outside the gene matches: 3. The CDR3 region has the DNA TGCGCCAGCAGCTTGGGGGACAGCAACACAGATACGCAGTATTTT. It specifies CASSLGDSNTDTQYF.

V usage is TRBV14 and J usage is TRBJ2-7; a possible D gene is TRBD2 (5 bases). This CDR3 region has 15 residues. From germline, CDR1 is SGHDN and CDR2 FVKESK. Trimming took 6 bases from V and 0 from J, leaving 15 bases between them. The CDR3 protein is CASRSPSWSSYEQYF. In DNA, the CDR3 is TGTGCCAGCAGATCCCCTAGCTGGAGCTCCTACGAGCAGTACTTC.

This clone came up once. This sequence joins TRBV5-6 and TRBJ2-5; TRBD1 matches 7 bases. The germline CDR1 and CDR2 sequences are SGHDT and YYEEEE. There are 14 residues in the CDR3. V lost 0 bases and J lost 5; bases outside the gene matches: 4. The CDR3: CASSLGQGYETQYF. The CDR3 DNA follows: TGTGCCAGCAGCTTGGGACAGGGCTACGAGACCCAGTACTTC.

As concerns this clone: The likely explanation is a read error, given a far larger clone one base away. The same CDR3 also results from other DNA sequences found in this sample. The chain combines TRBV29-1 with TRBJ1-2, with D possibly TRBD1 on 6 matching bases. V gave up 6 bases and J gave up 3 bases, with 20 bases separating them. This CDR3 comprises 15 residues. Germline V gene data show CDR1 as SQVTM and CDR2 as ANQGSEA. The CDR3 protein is CSVPATGDIYYGYTF. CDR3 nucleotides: TGCAGCGTCCCTGCAACGGGGGACATCTACTATGGCTACACCTTC.

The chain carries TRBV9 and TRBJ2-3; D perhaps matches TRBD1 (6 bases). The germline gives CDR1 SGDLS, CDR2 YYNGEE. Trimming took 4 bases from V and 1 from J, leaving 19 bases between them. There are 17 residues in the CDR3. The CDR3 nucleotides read TGTGCCAGCAGCTCACACCAAGGGGACATTGGCACAGATACGCAGTATTTT. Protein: CASSSHQGDIGTDTQYF.

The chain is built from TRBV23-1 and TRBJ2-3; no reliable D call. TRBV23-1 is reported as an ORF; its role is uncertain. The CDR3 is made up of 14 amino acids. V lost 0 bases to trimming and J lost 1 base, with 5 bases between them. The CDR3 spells CASSQSLGTDTQYF. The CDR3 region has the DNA TGCGCCAGCAGTCAATCTTTGGGCACAGATACGCAGTATTTT.

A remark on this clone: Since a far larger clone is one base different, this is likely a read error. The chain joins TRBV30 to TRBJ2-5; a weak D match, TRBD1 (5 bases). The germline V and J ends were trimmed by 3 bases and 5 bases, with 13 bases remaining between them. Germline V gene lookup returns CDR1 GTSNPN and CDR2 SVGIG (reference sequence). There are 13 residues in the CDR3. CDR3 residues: CAWSPRAQETQYF. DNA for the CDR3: TGTGCCTGGAGCCCCAGGGCGCAGGAGACCCAGTACTTC. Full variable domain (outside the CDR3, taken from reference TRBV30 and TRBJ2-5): SQTIHQWPATLVQPVGSPLSLECTVEGTSNPNLYWYRQAAGRGLQLLFYSVGIGQISSEVPQNLSASRPQDRQFILSSKKLLLSDSGFYLCAWSPRAQETQYFGPGTRLLVL.

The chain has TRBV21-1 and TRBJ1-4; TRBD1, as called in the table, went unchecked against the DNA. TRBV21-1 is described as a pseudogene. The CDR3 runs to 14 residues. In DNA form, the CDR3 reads TGTGCCAGCAGCAAAACGTACAGGGCGTGGGGTCGGGCCTTT. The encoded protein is CASSKTYRAWGRAF.

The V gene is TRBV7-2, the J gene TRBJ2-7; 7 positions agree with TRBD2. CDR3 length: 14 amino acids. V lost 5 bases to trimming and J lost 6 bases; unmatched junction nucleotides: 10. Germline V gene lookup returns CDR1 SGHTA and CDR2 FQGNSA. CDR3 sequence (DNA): TGTGCCAGCAGCCGCCCTTCGGGGGGTACCGAGCAGTACTTC. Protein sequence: CASSRPSGGTEQYF.

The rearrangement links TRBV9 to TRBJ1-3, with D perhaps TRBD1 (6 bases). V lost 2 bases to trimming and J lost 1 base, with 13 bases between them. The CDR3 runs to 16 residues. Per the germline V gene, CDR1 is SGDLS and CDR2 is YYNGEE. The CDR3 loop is CASSVTPGASGNTIYF. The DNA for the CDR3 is TGTGCCAGCAGCGTTACCCCAGGGGCTTCTGGAAACACCATATATTTT. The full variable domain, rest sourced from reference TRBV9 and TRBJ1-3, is DSGVTQTPKHLITATGQRVTLRCSPRSGDLSVYWYQQSLDQGLQFLIQYYNGEERAKGNILERFSAQQFPDLHSELNLSSLELGDSALYFCASSVTPGASGNTIYFGEGSWLTVV.

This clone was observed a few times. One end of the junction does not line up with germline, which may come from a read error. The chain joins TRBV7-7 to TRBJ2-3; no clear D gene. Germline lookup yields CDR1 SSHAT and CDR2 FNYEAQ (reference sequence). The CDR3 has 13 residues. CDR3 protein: CASSLVQTDTQYF. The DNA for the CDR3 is TGTGCTAGCAGCTTAGTTCAGACAGATACGCAGTATTTT. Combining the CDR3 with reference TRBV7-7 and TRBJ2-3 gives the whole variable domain GAGVSQSPRYKVTKRGQDVTLRCDPISSHATLYWYQQALGQGPEFLTYFNYEAQPDKSGLPSDRFSAERPEGSISTLTIQRTEQRDSAMYRCASSLVQTDTQYFGPGTRLTVL.

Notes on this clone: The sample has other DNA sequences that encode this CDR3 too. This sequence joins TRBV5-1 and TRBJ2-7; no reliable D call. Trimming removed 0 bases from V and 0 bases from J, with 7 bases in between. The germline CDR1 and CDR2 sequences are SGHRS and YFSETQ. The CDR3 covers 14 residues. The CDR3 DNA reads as TGCGCCAGCAGCTTGGCTGCTACCTCCTACGAGCAGTACTTC. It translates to CASSLAATSYEQYF.

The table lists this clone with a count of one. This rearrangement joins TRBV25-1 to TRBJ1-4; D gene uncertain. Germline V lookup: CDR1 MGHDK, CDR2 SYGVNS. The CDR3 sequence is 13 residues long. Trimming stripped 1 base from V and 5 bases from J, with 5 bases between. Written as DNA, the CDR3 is TGTGCCAGCAGTGAATCTGGAAATGAAAAACTGTTTTTT. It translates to CASSESGNEKLFF.

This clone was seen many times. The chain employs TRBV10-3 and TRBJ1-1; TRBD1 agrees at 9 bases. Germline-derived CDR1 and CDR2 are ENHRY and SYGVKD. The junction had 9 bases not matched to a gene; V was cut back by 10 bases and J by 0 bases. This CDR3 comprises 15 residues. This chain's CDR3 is CASTKQGAVNTEAFF. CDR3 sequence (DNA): TGTGCCAGCACCAAACAGGGGGCGGTGAACACTGAAGCTTTCTTT.

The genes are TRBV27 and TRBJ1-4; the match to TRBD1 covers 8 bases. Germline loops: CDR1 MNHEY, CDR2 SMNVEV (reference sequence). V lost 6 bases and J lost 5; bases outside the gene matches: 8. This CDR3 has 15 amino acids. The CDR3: CASSPNRGRNEKLFF. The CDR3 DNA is TGTGCCAGCAGCCCCAACAGGGGGAGGAATGAAAAACTGTTTTTT.

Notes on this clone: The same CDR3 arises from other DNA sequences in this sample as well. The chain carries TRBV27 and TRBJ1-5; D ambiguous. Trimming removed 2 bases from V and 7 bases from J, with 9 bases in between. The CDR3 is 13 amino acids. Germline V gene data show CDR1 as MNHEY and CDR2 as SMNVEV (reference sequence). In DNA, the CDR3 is TGTGCCAGCAGTTTAAGGGAGGGACAGCCCCAGCATTTT. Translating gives CASSLREGQPQHF.

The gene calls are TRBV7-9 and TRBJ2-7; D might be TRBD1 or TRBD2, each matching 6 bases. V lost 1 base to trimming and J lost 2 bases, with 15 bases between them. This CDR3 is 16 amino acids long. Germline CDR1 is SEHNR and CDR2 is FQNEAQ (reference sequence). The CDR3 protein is CASSLGGRTVPYEQYF. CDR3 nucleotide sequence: TGTGCCAGCAGCTTAGGGGGGAGGACAGTACCCTACGAGCAGTACTTC.

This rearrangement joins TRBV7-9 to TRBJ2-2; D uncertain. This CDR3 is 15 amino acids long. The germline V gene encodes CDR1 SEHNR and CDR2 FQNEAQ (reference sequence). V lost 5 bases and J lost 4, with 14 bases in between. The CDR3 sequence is CASSPDDVGTGELFF. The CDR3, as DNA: TGTGCCAGCAGCCCCGACGATGTCGGCACCGGGGAGCTGTTTTTT.

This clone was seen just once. This CDR3 reads CASSKGDSRYTQYF. Written as DNA, the CDR3 is TGTGCCAGCAGCAAAGGGGACTCGCGGTACACGCAGTATTTT. The chain is built from TRBV21-1 and TRBJ2-3; the DNA was not used to check the table's D call, TRBD2. TRBV21-1 is classified as a pseudogene. The CDR3 spans 14 residues.

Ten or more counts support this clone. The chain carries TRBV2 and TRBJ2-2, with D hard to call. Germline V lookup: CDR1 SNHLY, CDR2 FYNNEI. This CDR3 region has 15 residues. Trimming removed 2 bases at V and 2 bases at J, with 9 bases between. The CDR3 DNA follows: TGTGCCAGCAGTGAAAATCCCTTAAACACCGGGGAGCTGTTTTTT. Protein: CASSENPLNTGELFF. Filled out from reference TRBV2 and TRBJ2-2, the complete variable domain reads EPEVTQTPSHQVTQMGQEVILRCVPISNHLYFYWYRQILGQKVEFLVSFYNNEISEKSEIFDDQFSVERPDGSNFTLKIRSTKLEDSAMYFCASSENPLNTGELFFGEGSRLTVL.